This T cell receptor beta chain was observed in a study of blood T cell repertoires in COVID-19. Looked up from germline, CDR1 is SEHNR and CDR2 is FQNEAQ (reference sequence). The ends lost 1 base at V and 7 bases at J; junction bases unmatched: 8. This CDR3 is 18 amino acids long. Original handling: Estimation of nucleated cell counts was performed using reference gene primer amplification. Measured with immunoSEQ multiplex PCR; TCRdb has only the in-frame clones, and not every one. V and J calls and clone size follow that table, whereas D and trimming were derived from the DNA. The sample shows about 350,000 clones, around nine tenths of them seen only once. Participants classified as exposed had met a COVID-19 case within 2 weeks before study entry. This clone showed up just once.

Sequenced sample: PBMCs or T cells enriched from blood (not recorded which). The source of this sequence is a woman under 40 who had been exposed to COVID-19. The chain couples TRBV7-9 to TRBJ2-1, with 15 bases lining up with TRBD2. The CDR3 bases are TGTGCCAGCAGCTTAGGGGCATTTGGGACTAGCGGGAGGAATGAGCAGTTCTTC. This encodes CASSLGAFGTSGRNEQFF. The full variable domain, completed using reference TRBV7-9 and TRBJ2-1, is DTGVSQNPRHKITKRGQNVTFRCDPISEHNRLYWYRQTLGQGPEFLTYFQNEAQLEKSRLLSDRFSAERPKGSFSTLEIQRTEQGDSAMYLCASSLGAFGTSGRNEQFFGPGTRLTVL.